This T cell receptor (beta chain) is drawn from a study of blood T cell repertoires in COVID-19. Study details: Both acute and convalescent COVID-19 samples were obtained from the United States, Italy and Spain.

In the study's own analysis: Amplified reference gene primers provided the basis for estimating nucleated cell counts. Measured with immunoSEQ multiplex PCR; TCRdb has only the in-frame clones, and not every one. That table supplies the V and J calls and clone size; D and trimming were determined from the DNA. The sample consists of hundreds of thousands of clones, 85% to 90% of them appearing once. Looked up from germline, CDR1 is MNHEY and CDR2 is SVGAGI. The V gene lost 6 bases and the J gene lost 3 bases, with 11 bases spanning the gap. The CDR3 loop spans 14 amino acids. Sequencing input: peripheral blood. This chain links TRBV6-5 with TRBJ2-2; D is undetermined. This receptor was obtained from a woman in her 30s with COVID-19, enrolled during active disease. This chain's CDR3 is CASRRLPHTGELFF. DNA for the CDR3: TGTGCCAGCAGACGACTCCCCCACACCGGGGAGCTGTTTTTT.